This T cell receptor beta chain appears in the sequencing data of a study of cytomegalovirus exposure and HLA in healthy donors. Separate from the 666-subject first cohort, the approximately 120-subject validation cohort was the one that the donors belonged to. Data came from immunoSEQ multiplex PCR; TCRdb stores just in-frame clones and leaves some out. The repertoire consists of fewer than 300,000 clones, with roughly 90% occurring once and the leading ten covering about 0.9%. The germline gives CDR1 SEHNR, CDR2 FQNEAQ (reference sequence). This CDR3 contains 17 residues. The V and J ends lost 5 bases and 8 bases, in that order; junction bases with no gene match: 12.

The source is a woman between 18 and 29 years old in good health and CMV-seronegative. The sequencing sample was made of PBMCs. The rearrangement links TRBV7-9 to TRBJ2-2, with 12 nucleotides matching TRBD2. This chain's CDR3 is CASSRKLAGGSAGELFF. The CDR3 nucleotides are TGTGCCAGCAGCCGAAAACTAGCGGGAGGTTCAGCTGGGGAGCTGTTTTTT. The variable domain in full, with the rest retrieved from reference TRBV7-9 and TRBJ2-2, is DTGVSQNPRHKITKRGQNVTFRCDPISEHNRLYWYRQTLGQGPEFLTYFQNEAQLEKSRLLSDRFSAERPKGSFSTLEIQRTEQGDSAMYLCASSRKLAGGSAGELFFGEGSRLTVL.